Given below is one TCR beta chain in context. What it binds is not known. This CDR3 comprises 15 residues. With 6 bases removed from V and 0 bases from J, the gap between germline ends came to 12 bases. CDR1 and CDR2 from the germline V gene are MDHEN and SYDVKM. Amplification used 60 Vbeta primers and 13 Jbeta primers. Data came from immunoSEQ multiplex PCR; TCRdb stores just in-frame clones and leaves some out. The sample yields 60,000 to 80,000 clones, roughly 80% seen once. In nominal health when sampled, donors likely had unrecorded immune exposures nonetheless. These data originate in a study of cytomegalovirus exposure and HLA in healthy donors. Study-level information: Earlier work reported 100 million or so unique TCR beta sequences from some 170 million T cells. Study observations and caveats: Specific recognition of CMV antigens was confirmed in vitro for a few chains (all CMV-associated).

The chain is built from TRBV28 and TRBJ1-3; D is undetermined. The clonotype originates from a woman in her 30s in good health and CMV-seronegative. The sample comprised PBMCs. CDR3 protein: CASRAGISSGNTIYF. CDR3 bases: TGTGCCAGCAGGGCAGGAATTAGCTCTGGAAACACCATATATTTT.